The source of this TCR beta chain is a study of blood T cell repertoires in COVID-19. Background on the study: The United States, Italy and Spain provided the acute and convalescent COVID-19 samples. Sources were T cells, B-cell-depleted T cells, or PBMCs; the material itself was cDNA or gDNA.

Authors' data handling: The assay estimated nucleated cells by amplifying reference gene primers. The method was immunoSEQ multiplex PCR; TCRdb's version includes in-frame clones alone and lacks a portion of them. V, J and clone size reflect that table, while D and trimming were determined from the DNA. This table holds about 83,000 clones, about 82% found once. The J segment lost 0 bases and the V segment lost 4 bases, leaving 6 bases of the junction unmatched. This CDR3 has 16 residues. The germline CDR1 and CDR2 sequences are SGDLS and YYNGEE. The TCR comes from a woman aged 80 or over in a cohort sampled during active or convalescent COVID-19. This chain uses TRBV9 with TRBJ2-7, with 11 bases lining up with TRBD2. Sequencing used peripheral blood. The CDR3, as DNA: TGTGCCAGCAGCCCCTCCGGGACTAGCGGCTCCTACGAGCAGTACTTC. Amino acids: CASSPSGTSGSYEQYF.